A selection of T cell receptor beta chains follows, all from one sample in a study of T cell changes during pregnancy in multiple sclerosis. Profiling relied on immunoSEQ multiplex PCR, and the TCRdb table lists in-frame clones only, not all of them. The sample consists of about 58,000 clones, 85% to 95% of them appearing once. The sample consisted of CD8+ T cells from peripheral blood mononuclear cells, taken in the second trimester of pregnancy. Source of these receptors: a female donor with multiple sclerosis, enrolled in a pregnancy study. Each CDR3 is given with its conserved first and last residue. A D gene is named only where the DNA matches it firmly. Part of the rows lack a size; the others show once, few, many or a class for expanded clones.

j_call clone_size v_call d_call cdr3_nt cdr3_aa
TRBJ1-5 - TRBV28 TRBD1 TGTGCCAGCAGTTACGACAGGGTGGTTCAGCCCCAGCATTTT CASSYDRVVQPQHF
TRBJ2-3 - TRBV5-8 TRBD1 TGTGCCAGCAGCTGGGGACAGTCTAGCACAGATACGCAGTATTTT CASSWGQSSTDTQYF
TRBJ2-1 - TRBV7-9 - TGTGCCAGCAGGGGCCAACGAGGGTCCTCCTACAATGAGCAGTTCTTC CASRGQRGSSYNEQFF
TRBJ2-1 - TRBV14 TRBD1 TGTGCCAGCAGCCCGGGACAGGGGGTCGCAAATGAGCAGTTCTTC CASSPGQGVANEQFF
TRBJ2-3 - TRBV7-9 - TGTGCCAGCCCCTTGAACGGGAGCACAGATACGCAGTATTTT CASPLNGSTDTQYF
TRBJ1-1 once TRBV5-8 - TGTGCCAGCAACCCCCAGGGAGCTTTCTTT CASNPQGAFF
TRBJ2-1 - TRBV27 - TGTGCCAGCTCGGTACTAGTGGTGGGTGAGCAGTTCTTC CASSVLVVGEQFF
TRBJ2-1 once TRBV7-8 - TGTGCCAGCAGAAACAGGTCGACATGGCAGTTCTTC CASRNRSTWQFF
TRBJ2-1 - TRBV2 - TGTGCCAGCAGTGAAAGTGAGGCGTTACACTCCTACAATGAGCAGTTCTTC CASSESEALHSYNEQFF
TRBJ1-4 - TRBV13 TRBD1 TGTGCCAGCAGCTTAGCGACAGGGAATGAAAAACTGTTTTTT CASSLATGNEKLFF
TRBJ2-7 - TRBV28 TRBD2 TGTGCCAGCAGTTTACTAGCGGGAGTGGGTTACGAGCAGTACTTC CASSLLAGVGYEQYF
TRBJ2-1 - TRBV5-1 - TGCGCCAGCAGCTTCCGGGGAGCGGGTGAGCAGTTCTTC CASSFRGAGEQFF
TRBJ1-1 - TRBV13 TRBD1 TGTGCCAGCAGCGGACAGGGGAGTGACACTGAAGCTTTCTTT CASSGQGSDTEAFF
TRBJ2-2 - TRBV13 - TGTGCCAGCAGCTTAACTGGGGGCGCCGGGGAGCTGTTTTTT CASSLTGGAGELFF